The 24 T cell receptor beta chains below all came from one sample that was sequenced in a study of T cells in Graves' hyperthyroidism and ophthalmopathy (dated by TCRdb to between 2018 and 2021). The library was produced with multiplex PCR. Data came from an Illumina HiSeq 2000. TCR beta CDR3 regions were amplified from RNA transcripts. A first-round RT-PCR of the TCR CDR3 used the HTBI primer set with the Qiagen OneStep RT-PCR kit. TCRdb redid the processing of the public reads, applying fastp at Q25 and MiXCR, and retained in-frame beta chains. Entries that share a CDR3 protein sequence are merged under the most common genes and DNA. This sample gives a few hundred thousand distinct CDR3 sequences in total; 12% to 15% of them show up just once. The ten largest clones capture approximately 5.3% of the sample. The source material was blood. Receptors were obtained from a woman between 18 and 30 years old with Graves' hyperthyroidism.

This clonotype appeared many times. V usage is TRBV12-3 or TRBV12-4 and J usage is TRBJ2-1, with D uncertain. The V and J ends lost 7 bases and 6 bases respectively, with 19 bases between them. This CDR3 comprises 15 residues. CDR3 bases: TGTGCCAGCACCCCCGGAGTAGGGATTTTCAATGAGCAGTTCTTC. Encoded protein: CASTPGVGIFNEQFF.

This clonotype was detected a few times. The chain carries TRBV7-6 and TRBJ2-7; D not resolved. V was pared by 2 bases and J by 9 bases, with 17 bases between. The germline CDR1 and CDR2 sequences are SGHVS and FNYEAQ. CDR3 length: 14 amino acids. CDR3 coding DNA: TGTGCCAGCAGCTTAACGGCAGATCGAGGCGCGCAGTACTTC. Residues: CASSLTADRGAQYF.

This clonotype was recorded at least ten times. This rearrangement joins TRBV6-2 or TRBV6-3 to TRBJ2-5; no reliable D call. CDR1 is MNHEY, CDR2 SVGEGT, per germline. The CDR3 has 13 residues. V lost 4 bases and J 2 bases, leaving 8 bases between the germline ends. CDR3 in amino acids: CASSLAEQETQYF. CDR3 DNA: TGTGCCAGCAGTTTGGCGGAACAAGAGACCCAGTACTTC.

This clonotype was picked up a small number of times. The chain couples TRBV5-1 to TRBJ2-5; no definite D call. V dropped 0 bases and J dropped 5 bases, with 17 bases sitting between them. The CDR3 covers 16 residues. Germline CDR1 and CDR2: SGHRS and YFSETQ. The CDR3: CASSLEVRTGRETQYF. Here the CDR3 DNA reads TGCGCCAGCAGCTTGGAGGTCCGAACCGGACGGGAGACCCAGTACTTC.

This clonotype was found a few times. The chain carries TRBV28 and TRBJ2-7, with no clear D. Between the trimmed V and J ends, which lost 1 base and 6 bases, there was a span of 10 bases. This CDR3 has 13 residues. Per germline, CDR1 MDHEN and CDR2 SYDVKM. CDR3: CASSLSPRPEQYF. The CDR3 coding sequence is TGTGCCAGCAGTTTATCGCCGCGTCCCGAGCAGTACTTC.

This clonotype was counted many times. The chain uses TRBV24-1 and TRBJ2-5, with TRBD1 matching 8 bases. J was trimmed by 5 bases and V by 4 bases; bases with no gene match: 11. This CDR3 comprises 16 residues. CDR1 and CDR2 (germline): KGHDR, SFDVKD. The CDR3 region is CATSESSGRGPETQYF. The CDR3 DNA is TGTGCCACCAGTGAATCTTCGGGCAGGGGGCCGGAGACCCAGTACTTC.

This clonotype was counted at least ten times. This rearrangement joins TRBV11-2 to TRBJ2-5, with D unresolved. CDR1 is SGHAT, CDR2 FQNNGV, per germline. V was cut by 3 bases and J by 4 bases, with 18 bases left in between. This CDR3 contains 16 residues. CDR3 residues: CASSFLDELRGETQYF. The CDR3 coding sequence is TGTGCCAGCAGCTTCCTCGATGAGCTGAGAGGAGAGACCCAGTACTTC.

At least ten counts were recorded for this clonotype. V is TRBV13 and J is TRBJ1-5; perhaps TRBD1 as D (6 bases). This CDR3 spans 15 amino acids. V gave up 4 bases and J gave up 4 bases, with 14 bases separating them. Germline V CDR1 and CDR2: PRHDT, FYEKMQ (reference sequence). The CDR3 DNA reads TGTGCCAGCAGCTCGCGCCGGGACACAAATCAGCCCCAGCATTTT. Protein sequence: CASSSRRDTNQPQHF.

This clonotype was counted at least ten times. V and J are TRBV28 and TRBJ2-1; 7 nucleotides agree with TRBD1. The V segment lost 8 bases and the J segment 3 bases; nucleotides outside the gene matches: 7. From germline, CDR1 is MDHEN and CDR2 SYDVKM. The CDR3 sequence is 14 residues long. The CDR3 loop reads CASSRQGFYNEQFF. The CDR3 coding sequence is TGTGCCAGCTCTCGACAGGGTTTCTACAATGAGCAGTTCTTC.

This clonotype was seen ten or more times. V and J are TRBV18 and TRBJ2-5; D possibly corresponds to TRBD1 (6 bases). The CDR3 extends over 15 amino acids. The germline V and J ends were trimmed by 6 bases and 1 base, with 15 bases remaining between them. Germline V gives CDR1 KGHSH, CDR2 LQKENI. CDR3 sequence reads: CASSPDTGFQETQYF. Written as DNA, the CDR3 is TGTGCCAGCTCGCCCGATACAGGGTTCCAAGAGACCCAGTACTTC.

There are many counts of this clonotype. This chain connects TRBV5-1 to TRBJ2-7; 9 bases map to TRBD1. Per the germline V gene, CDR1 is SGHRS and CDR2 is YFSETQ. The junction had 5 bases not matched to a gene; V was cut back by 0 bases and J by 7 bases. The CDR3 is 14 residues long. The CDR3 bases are TGCGCCAGCAGCTTGGAACAGGGGGCCTGGGAGCAGTACTTC. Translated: CASSLEQGAWEQYF.

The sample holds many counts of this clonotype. The CDR3 here is CSAGTGTGPFGEAFF. DNA for the CDR3: TGCAGTGCGGGGACCGGGACAGGGCCGTTCGGTGAAGCTTTCTTT. The genes are TRBV20-1 and TRBJ1-1; the match to TRBD1 covers 9 bases. J gave up 7 bases and V 6 bases, and 15 bases lay outside the gene matches. CDR3 size: 15 residues. CDR1 and CDR2 (germline): DFQATT, SNEGSKA (reference sequence).

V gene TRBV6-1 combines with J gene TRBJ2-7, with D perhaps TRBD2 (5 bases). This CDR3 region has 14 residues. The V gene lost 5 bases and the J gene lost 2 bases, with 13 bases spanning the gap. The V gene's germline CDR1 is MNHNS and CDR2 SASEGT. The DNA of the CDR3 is TGTGCCAGCAGTCCCCGGACGGGGACCTACGAGCAGTACTTC. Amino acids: CASSPRTGTYEQYF.

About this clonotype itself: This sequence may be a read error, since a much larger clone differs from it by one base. The CDR3 region is CASNMEISGSFGTDTQYF. CDR3 nucleotides: TGCGCCAGCAATATGGAGATTAGCGGGAGTTTCGGGACAGATACGCAGTATTTT. The chain couples TRBV5-1 to TRBJ2-3; 9 nucleotides match TRBD2. The CDR3 consists of 18 residues. Germline CDR1 is SGHRS and CDR2 is YFSETQ. The V segment lost 6 bases and the J segment 3 bases; nucleotides outside the gene matches: 17.

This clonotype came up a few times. This chain's CDR3 is CASSLERGPTDEQYF. Here the CDR3 DNA reads TGTGCCAGCAGCTTAGAGAGGGGGCCCACAGACGAGCAGTACTTC. This chain connects TRBV7-2 to TRBJ2-7, with 7 bases fitting TRBD1. The CDR3 runs 15 residues. Germline V lookup: CDR1 SGHTA, CDR2 FQGNSA. The junction had 8 bases not matched to a gene; V was cut back by 1 base and J by 5 bases.

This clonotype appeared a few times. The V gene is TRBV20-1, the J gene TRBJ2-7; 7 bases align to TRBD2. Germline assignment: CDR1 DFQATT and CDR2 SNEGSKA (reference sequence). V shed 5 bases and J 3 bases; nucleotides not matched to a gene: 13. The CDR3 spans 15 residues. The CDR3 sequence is CSASLGTSDYYEQYF. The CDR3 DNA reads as TGCAGTGCTTCTTTAGGTACTAGCGATTACTACGAGCAGTACTTC.

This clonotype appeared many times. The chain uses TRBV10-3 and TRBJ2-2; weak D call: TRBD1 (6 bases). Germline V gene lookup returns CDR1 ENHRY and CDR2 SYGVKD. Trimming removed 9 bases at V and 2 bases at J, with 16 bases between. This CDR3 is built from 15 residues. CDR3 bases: TGTGCCATTGGGACATCAGGTTTTAACACCGGGGAGCTGTTTTTT. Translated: CAIGTSGFNTGELFF.

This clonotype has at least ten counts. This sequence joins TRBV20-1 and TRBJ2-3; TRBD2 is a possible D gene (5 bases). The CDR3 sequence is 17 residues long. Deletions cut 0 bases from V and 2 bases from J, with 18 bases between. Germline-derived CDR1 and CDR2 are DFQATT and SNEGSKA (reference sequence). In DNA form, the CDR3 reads TGCAGTGCTAGAGATTTGAAAAGCGGATCCCTCACAGATACGCAGTATTTT. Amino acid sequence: CSARDLKSGSLTDTQYF.

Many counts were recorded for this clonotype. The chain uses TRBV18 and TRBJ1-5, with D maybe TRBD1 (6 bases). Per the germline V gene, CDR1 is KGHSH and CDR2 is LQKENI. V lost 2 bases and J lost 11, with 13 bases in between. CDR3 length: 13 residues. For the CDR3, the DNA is TGTGCCAGCTCACCATCCGGGACACCGGCCCAGCATTTT. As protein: CASSPSGTPAQHF. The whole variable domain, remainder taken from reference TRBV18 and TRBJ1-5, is NAGVMQNPRHLVRRRGQEARLRCSPMKGHSHVYWYRQLPEEGLKFMVYLQKENIIDESGMPKERFSAEFPKEGPSILRIQQVVRGDSAAYFCASSPSGTPAQHFGDGTRLSIL.

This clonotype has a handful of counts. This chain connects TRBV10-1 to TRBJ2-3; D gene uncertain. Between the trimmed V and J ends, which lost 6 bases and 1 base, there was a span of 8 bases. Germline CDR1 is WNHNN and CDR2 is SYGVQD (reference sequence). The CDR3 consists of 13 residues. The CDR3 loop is CASREDGTDTQYF. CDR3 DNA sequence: TGCGCCAGCAGAGAAGACGGCACAGATACGCAGTATTTT.

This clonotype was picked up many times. CDR3 sequence reads: CASMGDTEAFF. In DNA form, the CDR3 reads TGTGCCAGCATGGGGGACACTGAAGCTTTCTTT. The genes are TRBV28 and TRBJ1-1; tentatively, D is TRBD1 (5 bases). The V gene's germline CDR1 is MDHEN and CDR2 SYDVKM. This CDR3 is built from 11 residues. Trimming removed 7 bases from V and 3 bases from J, with 6 bases in between. The complete variable domain, with remaining parts taken from reference TRBV28 and TRBJ1-1, reads DVKVTQSSRYLVKRTGEKVFLECVQDMDHENMFWYRQDPGLGLRLIYFSYDVKMKEKGDIPEGYSVSREKKERFSLILESASTNQTSMYLCASMGDTEAFFGQGTRLTVV.

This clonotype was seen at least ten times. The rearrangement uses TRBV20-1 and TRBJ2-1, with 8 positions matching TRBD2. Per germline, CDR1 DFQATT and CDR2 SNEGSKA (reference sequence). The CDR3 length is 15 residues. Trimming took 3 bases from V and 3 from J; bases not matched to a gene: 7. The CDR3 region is CSASPSGYDYNEQFF. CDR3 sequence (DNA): TGCAGTGCTAGTCCTAGCGGGTATGACTACAATGAGCAGTTCTTC.

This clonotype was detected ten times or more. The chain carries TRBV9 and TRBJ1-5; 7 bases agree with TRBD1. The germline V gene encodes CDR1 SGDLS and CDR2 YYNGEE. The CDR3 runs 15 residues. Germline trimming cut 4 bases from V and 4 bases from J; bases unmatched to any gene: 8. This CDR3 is CASSPKGQINQPQHF. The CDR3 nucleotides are TGTGCCAGCAGCCCGAAGGGACAGATAAATCAGCCCCAGCATTTT.

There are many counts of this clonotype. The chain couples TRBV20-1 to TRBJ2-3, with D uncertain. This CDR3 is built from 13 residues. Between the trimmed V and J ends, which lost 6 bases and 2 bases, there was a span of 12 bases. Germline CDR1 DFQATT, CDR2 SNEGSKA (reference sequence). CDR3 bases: TGCAGTGCCACGACGCACTTCACAGATACGCAGTATTTT. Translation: CSATTHFTDTQYF.